This TCR beta chain is from a study of blood T cell repertoires in COVID-19. In this sample, this clone turned up a few times. Repertoires were generated with immunoSEQ multiplex PCR, while TCRdb's copy carries only in-frame clones and drops some. The profile covers under 250,000 clones, with around 80% appearing a single time and approximately 12% taken by the ten largest. The CDR3 length is 14 residues. Per germline, CDR1 LGHNA and CDR2 YSLEER. The ends were cut back, 3 bases at V and 1 base at J, with 10 bases in the middle. This sequence originates from a woman aged 40 to 49 with acute or convalescent COVID-19. Sequenced input: peripheral blood. This sequence joins TRBV4-3 and TRBJ2-7, with D perhaps TRBD2 (6 bases). DNA of the CDR3: TGCGCCAGCAGCCAGTTCGGGGGATCCTACGAGCAGTACTTC. Residues: CASSQFGGSYEQYF.